Following are 22 T cell receptor beta chains from one sample sequenced in a study of PD-L1 blockade in urothelial cancer. Profiled with immunoSEQ multiplex PCR; TCRdb holds only in-frame clones, not every one. This table holds about 95,000 clones, 90% found once. Time point of the sample: pretreatment peripheral blood. The sample was PBMCs, taken around atezolizumab (anti-PD-L1) treatment. The receptors here all came from a man between 60 and 75 years old with urothelial cancer.

J is TRBJ2-1 and V is TRBV7-9, with 9 bases identical to TRBD1. CDR3 length: 17 residues. J lost 5 bases, V lost 4 bases, and 12 bases had no gene match. Looked up from germline, CDR1 is SEHNR and CDR2 is FQNEAQ (reference sequence). The CDR3 reads CASSSAPGTGIHNEQFF. The CDR3 nucleotides read TGTGCCAGCAGCTCCGCTCCAGGGACAGGGATCCACAATGAGCAGTTCTTC.

The gene calls are TRBV11-3 and TRBJ2-1, with TRBD1 matching over 10 bases. The germline V gene has CDR1 SGHNT and CDR2 YENEEA. CDR3 length: 14 residues. V shed 5 bases, J shed 6 bases, and the junction held 4 bases outside the gene matches. For the CDR3, the DNA is TGTGCCAGCAGCAGGGACAGGGGAGGCAATGAGCAGTTCTTC. It codes for CASSRDRGGNEQFF.

This clone was picked up a small number of times. V is TRBV7-9 and J is TRBJ2-7, with D tentatively TRBD2 (5 bases). The CDR3 runs 12 residues. Trimming removed 7 bases from V and 4 bases from J, with 11 bases in between. Germline CDR1 reads SEHNR; CDR2 reads FQNEAQ (reference sequence). The CDR3 bases are TGTGCCAGCAACCCAACGGGATACGAGCAGTACTTC. Protein sequence: CASNPTGYEQYF.

The chain has TRBV9 and TRBJ2-7; D possibly corresponds to TRBD2 (6 bases). CDR1 is SGDLS, CDR2 YYNGEE, per germline. The CDR3 is 13 residues long. V lost 2 bases and J lost 5, with 11 bases in between. CDR3 loop: CASSVASDHEQYF. The CDR3 DNA reads as TGTGCCAGCAGCGTGGCTAGCGACCACGAGCAGTACTTC. Full variable domain (remainder filled in from reference TRBV9 and TRBJ2-7): DSGVTQTPKHLITATGQRVTLRCSPRSGDLSVYWYQQSLDQGLQFLIQYYNGEERAKGNILERFSAQQFPDLHSELNLSSLELGDSALYFCASSVASDHEQYFGPGTRLTVT.

V gene TRBV20-1 combines with J gene TRBJ1-1, with D unclear. Trimming took 3 bases from V and 8 from J, leaving 10 bases between them. Germline-derived CDR1 and CDR2 are DFQATT and SNEGSKA (reference sequence). The CDR3 loop spans 11 amino acids. The CDR3 here is CSASRGEEAFF. The CDR3 DNA reads TGCAGTGCTAGTCGAGGCGAGGAAGCTTTCTTT.

This chain joins TRBV30 and TRBJ1-6; D is unresolved. The CDR3 spans 16 residues. Germline V gene data show CDR1 as GTSNPN and CDR2 as SVGIG (reference sequence). V shed 0 bases and J shed 4 bases, with 13 bases lying between them. The CDR3 reads CAWSVWEYYYNSPLHF. CDR3 bases: TGTGCCTGGAGTGTATGGGAGTATTATTATAATTCACCCCTCCACTTT.

Notes on this clone: The sample has other DNA sequences that encode this CDR3 too. The chain combines TRBV7-2 with TRBJ2-2; perhaps TRBD1 as D (5 bases). Trimming removed 1 base at V and 3 bases at J, with 6 bases between. This CDR3 has 14 residues. Germline assignment: CDR1 SGHTA and CDR2 FQGNSA. CDR3 nucleotide sequence: TGTGCCAGCAGCTTAGACAGGTACACCGGGGAGCTGTTTTTT. This codes for CASSLDRYTGELFF.

The chain links TRBV7-3 to TRBJ2-2; no reliable D call. Germline-derived CDR1 and CDR2 are SGHTA and FQGTGA. This CDR3 is built from 12 residues. The V end lost 5 bases, the J end lost 3 bases, and 4 bases lay between the germline ends. The CDR3 region has the DNA TGTGCCAGCAGCCCCTACACCGGGGAGCTGTTTTTT. Translated: CASSPYTGELFF.

The chain recombines TRBV7-9 with TRBJ2-5; tentative D call: TRBD2 (6 bases). CDR1 SEHNR and CDR2 FQNEAQ come from the germline V gene (reference sequence). Deletions cut 1 base from V and 7 bases from J, with 13 bases between. CDR3 length equals 14 residues. The CDR3 protein is CASSLDQGGVTQYF. CDR3 bases: TGTGCCAGCAGCTTAGATCAGGGAGGAGTGACCCAGTACTTC.

This rearrangement joins TRBV19 to TRBJ2-7; 10 bases match TRBD1. Trimming at V came to 1 base and at J to 3 bases, leaving 3 bases not matched to a gene. Germline V lookup: CDR1 LNHDA, CDR2 SQIVND (reference sequence). The CDR3 is 15 residues long. The CDR3: CASSIARDRGYEQYF. The CDR3, as DNA: TGTGCCAGTAGTATAGCCCGGGACAGGGGCTACGAGCAGTACTTC.

This rearrangement joins TRBV5-6 to TRBJ2-3; D is unresolved. The CDR3 runs 13 residues. The V and J ends lost 0 bases and 6 bases respectively, with 8 bases between them. CDR1 and CDR2 from the germline V gene are SGHDT and YYEEEE. For the CDR3, the DNA is TGTGCCAGCAGCTTGGGATCCGGGGATACGCAGTATTTT. This sequence encodes CASSLGSGDTQYF.

The rearrangement uses TRBV5-6 and TRBJ2-2; 7 bases match TRBD1. The CDR3 length is 15 residues. Germline loops: CDR1 SGHDT, CDR2 YYEEEE. With V trimmed by 2 bases and J by 7 bases, 8 bases remained unmatched. The CDR3 region has the DNA TGTGCCAGCAGCTTCCACGACAGGGATATCGGGGAGCTGTTTTTT. Translating gives CASSFHDRDIGELFF.

The chain combines TRBV19 with TRBJ2-7; 7 positions match TRBD1. Germline CDR1 LNHDA, CDR2 SQIVND (reference sequence). V gave up 5 bases and J gave up 4 bases; unmatched junction bases: 8. The CDR3 is 14 amino acids. The CDR3 is CASSFRDRDYEQYF. The CDR3 DNA sequence: TGTGCCAGTAGTTTTCGTGACAGGGATTACGAGCAGTACTTC.

The V call is TRBV6-5, the J call TRBJ1-1, with no clear D. CDR1 and CDR2 from the germline V gene are MNHEY and SVGAGI. The CDR3 covers 11 residues. Trimming cost V 6 bases and J 11 bases, with 13 bases left between them. For the CDR3, the DNA is TGTGCCAGCAGGCACAAGAGGAACGCTTTCTTT. The encoded protein is CASRHKRNAFF.

The DNA of the CDR3 is TGTGCCAGCAGCTTGGGGGGGCGGAGCCCCTACGAGCAGTACTTC. Translating gives CASSLGGRSPYEQYF. The chain links TRBV5-5 to TRBJ2-7; the D gene is possibly TRBD1 (6 bases). Trimming shortened V by 0 bases and J by 2 bases, and 12 bases separated the two germline ends. Per the germline V gene, CDR1 is SGHKS and CDR2 is YYEKEE (reference sequence). The CDR3 extends over 15 amino acids.

The chain joins TRBV28 to TRBJ1-2; no definite D call. CDR1 is MDHEN, CDR2 SYDVKM, per germline. The CDR3 runs 11 residues. V lost 6 bases and J lost 1, with 3 bases in between. CDR3 in DNA: TGTGCCAGCAGCATTAACTATGGCTACACCTTC. Translation gives CASSINYGYTF.

The genes are TRBV2 and TRBJ1-1; possible D gene TRBD1, 6 bases. The CDR3 spans 11 residues. The ends were cut back, 11 bases at V and 5 bases at J, with 12 bases in the middle. CDR1 and CDR2 (germline): SNHLY, FYNNEI. CDR3 sequence (DNA): TGTGCCGGGGGAGGGGGGACTGAAGCTTTCTTT. Translated, it gives CAGGGGTEAFF.

This clone appeared a few times. This chain uses TRBV9 with TRBJ1-4; TRBD1 matches at 7 bases. The CDR3 covers 15 residues. With 2 bases clipped from V and 8 bases from J, the junction kept 9 bases outside the gene matches. Germline CDR1 is SGDLS and CDR2 is YYNGEE. In nucleotides, the CDR3 is TGTGCCAGCAGCGTTGGAACAGGGGTGGGCGAAAAACTGTTTTTT. Amino acid sequence: CASSVGTGVGEKLFF.

V usage is TRBV7-5 and J usage is TRBJ2-4; the table names TRBD2, a call not compared with the DNA. TRBV7-5 is annotated as a pseudogene. The CDR3 has 16 amino acids. This CDR3 is CVRSLAPEDAKNIQYF. The DNA of the CDR3 is TGTGTCAGAAGCTTAGCGCCGGAGGACGCCAAAAACATTCAGTACTTC.

The sample holds one count of this clone. Other nucleotide sequences from this sample produce the same CDR3. The CDR3 reads CASSAQGANYGYTF. The CDR3 region has the DNA TGTGCCAGCAGCGCACAGGGGGCGAACTATGGCTACACCTTC. V is TRBV9 and J is TRBJ1-2; 9 bases are shared with TRBD1. The junction had 2 bases not matched to a gene; V was cut back by 3 bases and J by 2 bases. The CDR3 is made up of 14 amino acids. Germline lookup yields CDR1 SGDLS and CDR2 YYNGEE.

This clone was observed a few times. The chain has TRBV5-1 and TRBJ2-7; 7 bases agree with TRBD1. J was trimmed by 2 bases and V by 2 bases; bases with no gene match: 1. Germline V gene data show CDR1 as SGHRS and CDR2 as YFSETQ. The CDR3 is made up of 13 amino acids. For the CDR3, the DNA is TGCGCCAGCAGCTTCGACAGGGCCTACGAGCAGTACTTC. It codes for CASSFDRAYEQYF.

V and J are TRBV4-3 and TRBJ1-2, with D maybe TRBD1 (6 bases). Germline assignment: CDR1 LGHNA and CDR2 YSLEER. The CDR3 sequence is 15 residues long. Trimming left V 0 bases short and J 2 bases short, with 10 bases between. The chain's CDR3 is CASSQDPQGNYGYTF. The DNA for the CDR3 is TGCGCCAGCAGCCAAGATCCACAGGGAAACTATGGCTACACCTTC.